These 2 T cell receptor beta chains came from one sample sequenced in a study of blood T cell repertoires in COVID-19. The table came from immunoSEQ multiplex PCR; TCRdb's copy has only in-frame clones and leaves some out. The data show about 250,000 clones, with around 89% seen just once and under 0.95% held by the top ten. Sequenced material: peripheral blood. The receptors were gathered from a man aged 30-40 years with acute or convalescent COVID-19.

This clone was seen more than once but under ten times. The rearrangement uses TRBV5-1 and TRBJ2-7; TRBD1 matches 11 bases. J gave up 5 bases and V 3 bases, and 10 bases lay outside the gene matches. This CDR3 contains 16 residues. Germline values: CDR1 SGHRS, CDR2 YFSETQ. The CDR3 sequence is CASSSETGTGGDEQYF. CDR3 DNA: TGCGCCAGCAGCTCCGAAACCGGGACAGGGGGGGACGAGCAGTACTTC.

This clone was found once. The chain employs TRBV12-3 or TRBV12-4 and TRBJ1-2; D is ambiguous. CDR3 length: 13 residues. V lost 6 bases to trimming and J lost 6 bases, with 14 bases between them. CDR3 loop: CASRTDTLDGYTF. The CDR3 DNA is TGTGCCAGCAGAACAGACACCTTGGATGGCTACACCTTC.